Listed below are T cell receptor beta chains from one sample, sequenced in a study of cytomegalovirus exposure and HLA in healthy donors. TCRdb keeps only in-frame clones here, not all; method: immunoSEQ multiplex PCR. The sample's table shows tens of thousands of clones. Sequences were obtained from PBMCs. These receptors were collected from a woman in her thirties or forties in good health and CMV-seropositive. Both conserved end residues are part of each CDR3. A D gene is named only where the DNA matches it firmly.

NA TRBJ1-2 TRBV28 TGTGCCAGCAGTTCCACGTCCGGCAGGGTGCATGGCTACACCTTC CASSSTSGRVHGYTF
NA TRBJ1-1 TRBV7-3 TGTGCCAGCAGCTTAAGAGAACACACTGAAGCTTTCTTT CASSLREHTEAFF
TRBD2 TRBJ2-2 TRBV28 TGTGCCAGCGGGACTAGCGGAAACACCGGGGAGCTGTTTTTT CASGTSGNTGELFF
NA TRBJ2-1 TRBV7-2 TGTGCCAGCAGCTTTGGGGGGACCCGTTACAATGAGCAGTTCTTC CASSFGGTRYNEQFF
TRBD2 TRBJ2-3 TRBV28 TGTGCCAGCAGTTTTCCTAGCGGCAACACAGATACGCAGTATTTT CASSFPSGNTDTQYF
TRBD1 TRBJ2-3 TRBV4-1 TGCGCCAGCAGCCAAGTAGACAGGGTCGCAGATACGCAGTATTTT CASSQVDRVADTQYF
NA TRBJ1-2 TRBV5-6 TGTGCCAGCAGCTTGGGCAGGGCAATATATGGCTACACCTTC CASSLGRAIYGYTF
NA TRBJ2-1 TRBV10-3 TGTGCCATCAGTGAGTCGATGGGAGTCGCGATGGATGAGCAGTTCTTC CAISESMGVAMDEQFF
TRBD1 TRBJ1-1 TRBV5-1 TGCGCCAGCAGCACTACAGGGGGCGATGGCACTGAAGCTTTCTTT CASSTTGGDGTEAFF
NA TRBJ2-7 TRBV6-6 TGTGCCAGCAACCTAAACTCCTACGAGCAGTACTTC CASNLNSYEQYF
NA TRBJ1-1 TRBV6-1 TGTGCCAGCATGTCAGGGTTTGTCACTGAAGCTTTCTTT CASMSGFVTEAFF
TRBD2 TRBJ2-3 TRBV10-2 TGCGCCAGCAGTGTCGGCGCTAGCGGGGTTCCTAGCACAGATACGCAGTATTTT CASSVGASGVPSTDTQYF
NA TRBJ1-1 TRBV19 TGTGCCAGTAGTGAAGACCGGGGGGATGAAGCTTTCTTT CASSEDRGDEAFF
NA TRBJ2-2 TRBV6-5 TGTGCCAGCAGTTTTACACCAAAGATTAACACCGGGGAGCTGTTTTTT CASSFTPKINTGELFF
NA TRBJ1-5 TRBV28 TGTGCCAGCAGAGGACAGATCAATCAGCCCCAGCATTTT CASRGQINQPQHF
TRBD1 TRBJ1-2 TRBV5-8 TGTGCCAGCGTAAGACAGGGGTTAGATGGCTACACCTTC CASVRQGLDGYTF
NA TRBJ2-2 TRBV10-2 TGCGCCAGCAGCGCAGTCTCGCCGTCGAACACCGGGGAGCTGTTTTTT CASSAVSPSNTGELFF
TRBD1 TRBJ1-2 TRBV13 TGTGCCAGCAGCGAGGGACAGGGAATTGGCTACACCTTC CASSEGQGIGYTF
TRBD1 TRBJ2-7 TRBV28 TGTGCCAGCAGTTTGGGCCCGGGACAGGGGGTGGGCGAGCAGTACTTC CASSLGPGQGVGEQYF
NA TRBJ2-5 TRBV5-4 TGTGCCAGCAGCTTGGGGGTAGCTGAAGAGACCCAGTACTTC CASSLGVAEETQYF
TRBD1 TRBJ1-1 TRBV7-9 TGTGCCAGCAGACCCGGACAGGACACTGAAGCTTTCTTT CASRPGQDTEAFF
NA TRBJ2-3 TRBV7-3 TGTGCCAGCAGCCCACAGGGCACAGATACGCAGTATTTT CASSPQGTDTQYF
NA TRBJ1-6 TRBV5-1 TGCGCCAGCAGCTTGGACGGCAGGGGTTCACCCCTCCACTTT CASSLDGRGSPLHF
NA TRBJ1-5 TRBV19 TGTGCCAGTAGTGGCGGGGGGCAGACGCCCCAGCATTTT CASSGGGQTPQHF
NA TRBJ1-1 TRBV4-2 TGTGCCAGCAGCCAGAAAGGCTCGGGTGGCCAACTAGCTTTCTTT CASSQKGSGGQLAFF
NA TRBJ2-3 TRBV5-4 TGTGCCAGCAGCGGGGGACTGAGCACAGATACGCAGTATTTT CASSGGLSTDTQYF
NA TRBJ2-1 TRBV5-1 TGCGCCAGCAGCTTGGGGTCTAGCCCGAATGAGCAGTTCTTC CASSLGSSPNEQFF
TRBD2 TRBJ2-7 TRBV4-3 TGCGCCAGCAGCCAAGACTGGCTAGCGGGGGGGCTCTACGAGCAGTACTTC CASSQDWLAGGLYEQYF
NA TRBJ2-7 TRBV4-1 TGCGCCAGCAGCCGATCGGCTAGCGCCCTCAACGAGCAGTACTTC CASSRSASALNEQYF
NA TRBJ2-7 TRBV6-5 TGTGCCAGCAGTTACTCGCCTGGAGGTCCCTCCTACGAGCAGTACTTC CASSYSPGGPSYEQYF
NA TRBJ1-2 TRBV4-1 TGCGCCAGCAGCCAAGATACGTTAGGGGCGAATGGCTACACCTTC CASSQDTLGANGYTF
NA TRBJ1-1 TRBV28 TGTGCCAGCAGTTTATATTTGCGAAACACTGAAGCTTTCTTT CASSLYLRNTEAFF
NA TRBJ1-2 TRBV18 TGTGCCAGCTCACCTGGGGGGAACTATAGCTACACCTTC CASSPGGNYSYTF
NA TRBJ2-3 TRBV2 TGTGCCAGCCGGTACCGGGACATTAGCACAGATACGCAGTATTTT CASRYRDISTDTQYF
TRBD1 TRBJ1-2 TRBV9 TGTGCCAGCAGCGTCGCAGGGGGCGCGGGTGGCTACACCTTC CASSVAGGAGGYTF
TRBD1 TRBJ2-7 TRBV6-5 TGTGCCAGCAGTTACTCTTGGACAGGGCAGATCGAGCAGTACTTC CASSYSWTGQIEQYF
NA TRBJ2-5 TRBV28 TGTGCCAGCAGCCCGGACTCCAGAAAGACCCAGTACTTC CASSPDSRKTQYF
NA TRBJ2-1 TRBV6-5 TGTGCCAGCACCCCAGGGTTGGGGTTTTCAGAGGAGCAGTTCTTC CASTPGLGFSEEQFF
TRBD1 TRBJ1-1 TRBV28 TGTGCCAGCAGTTTGGGGACAGGGAACACTGAAGCTTTCTTT CASSLGTGNTEAFF
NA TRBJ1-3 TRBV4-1 TGCGCCAGCAGCCAAGAGGCCAATGGGTGGAGTGACTCTGGAAACACCATATATTTT CASSQEANGWSDSGNTIYF
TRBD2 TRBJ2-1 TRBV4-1 TGCGCCAGCAGCCAAGGACTAGCGGGGGGGGGTGAGCAGTTCTTC CASSQGLAGGGEQFF
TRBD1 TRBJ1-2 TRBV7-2 TGTGCCAGCAGCCTCCAGGGACAGGGCGAAGGCTACACCTTC CASSLQGQGEGYTF
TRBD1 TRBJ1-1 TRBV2 TGTGCCAGCAGTGTTTCAGGGGGCTTTGGAGCTTTCTTT CASSVSGGFGAFF
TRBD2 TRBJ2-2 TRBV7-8 TGTGCCAGCAGCCTCCCCAGTTACAGCGGGGGTCACGGGGAGCTGTTTTTT CASSLPSYSGGHGELFF
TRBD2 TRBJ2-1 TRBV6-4 TGTGCCAGCAGTCGGACTAGCAACAATGAGCAGTTCTTC CASSRTSNNEQFF
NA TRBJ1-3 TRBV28 TGTGCCAGCAGTTTAACACCGGGGAGCTCTGGAAACACCATATATTTT CASSLTPGSSGNTIYF
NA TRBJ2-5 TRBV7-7 TGTGCTAGCAGCCCGCTCCGGGGAGGAGAGACCCAGTACTTC CASSPLRGGETQYF
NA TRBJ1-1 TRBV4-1 TGCGCCAGCAGCCACAATACCGCGGGGAACACTGAAGCTTTCTTT CASSHNTAGNTEAFF
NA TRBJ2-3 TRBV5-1 TGCGCCAGCAGCTTGGCGCAGAGCACAGATACGCAGTATTTT CASSLAQSTDTQYF
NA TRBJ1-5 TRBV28 TGTGCCAGCAGTCCCATTTCAGGAGGGGATCAGCCCCAGCATTTT CASSPISGGDQPQHF
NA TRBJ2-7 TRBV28 TGTGCCAGCGTCTCCCCGGGACATATCTCCTACGAGCAGTACTTC CASVSPGHISYEQYF